This note documents a single T cell receptor (beta chain) sequence. Its specificity is not known. CDR3 length: 15 amino acids. Per germline, CDR1 MGHDK and CDR2 SYGVNS. Trimming shortened V by 1 base and J by 2 bases, and 9 bases separated the two germline ends. In TCRdb, the reads were re-called with MiXCR into one record per CDR3 protein. The top ten clones hold around an eighth of a sample with 700,000 to 850,000 distinct CDR3 sequences, around a third of them seen once. The data are from a study of T cell repertoires in cytomegalovirus infection. General study results and limits: Carriers of CMV plus the relevant HLA were identified by cumulative public TCR beta family frequency.

J is TRBJ1-5 and V is TRBV25-1; possible D gene TRBD1, 6 bases. Specimen: cultured CD8+ T cells from PBMCs, collected from culture after CMV antigen stimulation. This sequence originates from a human donor in good health (CMV status not recorded). Some clones in this sample may be carry-over from other donors' samples. This CDR3 reads CASSEWGAGNQPQHF. CDR3 bases: TGTGCCAGCAGTGAATGGGGGGCGGGCAATCAGCCCCAGCATTTT. The full variable domain, its missing parts supplied by reference TRBV25-1 and TRBJ1-5, is EADIYQTPRYLVIGTGKKITLECSQTMGHDKMYWYQQDPGMELHLIHYSYGVNSTEKGDLSSESTVSRIRTEHFPLTLESARPSHTSQYLCASSEWGAGNQPQHFGDGTRLSIL.